This T cell receptor (beta chain) was recovered during a study of blood T cell repertoires in COVID-19. On the study more broadly: Samples of COVID-19 (acute and convalescent) were obtained from the United States, Italy and Spain. PBMCs, B-cell-depleted T cells, or T cells were the source of the cDNA or gDNA that made up the material.

Original analysis: Using reference gene primer amplification, nucleated cell counts were estimated. The data were produced by immunoSEQ multiplex PCR, yet TCRdb's version contains in-frame clones alone and is incomplete. V and J calls plus clone size are reproduced from that table; the DNA served to infer D and trimming. The table shows 150,000 or so clones, with over 75% occurring only once. Trimming took off 7 bases at V and 2 bases at J, with 12 bases between the two ends. The CDR3 is made up of 13 amino acids. Germline CDR1 is MDHEN and CDR2 is SYDVKM. This chain joins TRBV28 and TRBJ2-7, with D possibly TRBD2 on 6 matching bases. The clonotype comes from a man in his sixties with active or convalescent COVID-19. Sequencing was carried out using peripheral blood. As DNA, the CDR3 is TGTGCCAGCACTGGAGGGGATCCCTACGAGCAGTACTTC. Amino acid sequence: CASTGGDPYEQYF.